This T cell receptor beta chain was sequenced in a study of read filtering for tumor transcriptome and immune sequencing. Study-wide background: Mean patient age was roughly 61 years, range about 47 to 90; 17 male, more than 11 female. Revised staging placed eight or nine patients in R-ISS I, 15 to 20 in II, about 7 in III. Whole-study findings and limits: This fraction held mixed bone marrow immune cells after CD138-negative sorting.

Germline V lookup: CDR1 SEHNR, CDR2 FQNEAQ (reference sequence). This CDR3 region has 15 residues. Sampling of bone marrow took place during active disease in every patient. As for this clonotype: Its antigen is unknown. A read error may be the cause here, since a much bigger clone is one base away.

The library was built from about 0.4 ug RNA with molecular barcoded adaptors for alpha/delta and beta/gamma chains. Using its own MiXCR run on the reads, TCRdb lists one record per CDR3 protein. The sample has 75,000 to 90,000 distinct CDR3 sequences; over 9% are singletons. This TCR was sampled from a donor at least 40 years old with multiple myeloma. The specimen sequenced was a population of CD138-negative cells sorted from bone marrow. V and J are TRBV7-9 and TRBJ2-7; the D gene is possibly TRBD1 (5 bases). CDR3 loop: CASSLEQAISYERYF. As DNA, the CDR3 is TGTGCCAGCAGCTTGGAACAGGCTATCTCCTACGAGCGGTACTTC.